In this sample, the clone carrying this T cell receptor (beta chain) turned up a few times. Its specificity is unknown. The data are from a study of T cells in Graves' hyperthyroidism and ophthalmopathy. Study-wide background: Peripheral blood was drawn at first diagnosis, prior to all treatment.

The hyperthyroidism was newly diagnosed and had lasted under 2 months; the patients were aged 18 to 65. Not enrolled were patients with uncontrolled infection, other autoimmune disease, pregnancy or lactation. Germline loops: CDR1 GTSNPN, CDR2 SVGIG (reference sequence). Trimming cost V 8 bases and J 5 bases, with 12 bases left between them. This CDR3 region has 11 residues. Study-wide results and limits: The model made its ophthalmopathy prediction, and onset followed a median around 6.5 months later.

Amplification of TCR beta CDR3 regions used RNA as the template. Primed by the HTBI set, a first-round RT-PCR was run on the TCR CDR3. MiXCR, run by TCRdb on the multiplex PCR reads, gives a single entry per CDR3 protein. Among roughly 300,000 distinct CDR3 sequences listed, 21% were seen once. The TCR sequence derives from a woman in her forties or fifties with Graves' hyperthyroidism. This sequence joins TRBV30 and TRBJ2-5; D may be TRBD1 (5 bases). Sequencing was performed on blood. CDR3: CAGRVRETQYF. The CDR3 region has the DNA TGTGCCGGCAGGGTACGGGAGACCCAGTACTTC. Variable domain in full (rest from reference TRBV30 and TRBJ2-5): SQTIHQWPATLVQPVGSPLSLECTVEGTSNPNLYWYRQAAGRGLQLLFYSVGIGQISSEVPQNLSASRPQDRQFILSSKKLLLSDSGFYLCAGRVRETQYFGPGTRLLVL.